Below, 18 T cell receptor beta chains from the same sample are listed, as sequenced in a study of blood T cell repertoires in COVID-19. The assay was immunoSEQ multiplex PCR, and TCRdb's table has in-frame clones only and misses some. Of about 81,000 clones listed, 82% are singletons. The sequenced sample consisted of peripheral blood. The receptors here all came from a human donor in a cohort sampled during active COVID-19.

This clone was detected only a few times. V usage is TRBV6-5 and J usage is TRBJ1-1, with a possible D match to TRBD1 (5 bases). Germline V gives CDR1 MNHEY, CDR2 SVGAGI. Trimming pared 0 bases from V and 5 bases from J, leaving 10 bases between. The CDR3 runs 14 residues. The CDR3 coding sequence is TGTGCCAGCAGTTACTCTGCCGGGGGGACTGAAGCTTTCTTT. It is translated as CASSYSAGGTEAFF.

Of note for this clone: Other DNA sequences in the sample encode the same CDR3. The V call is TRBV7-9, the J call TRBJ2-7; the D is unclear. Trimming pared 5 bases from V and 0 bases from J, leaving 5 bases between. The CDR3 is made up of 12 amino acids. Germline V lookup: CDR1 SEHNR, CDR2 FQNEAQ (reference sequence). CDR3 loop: CASSPSSYEQYF. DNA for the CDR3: TGTGCCAGCAGCCCCTCCTCCTACGAGCAGTACTTC.

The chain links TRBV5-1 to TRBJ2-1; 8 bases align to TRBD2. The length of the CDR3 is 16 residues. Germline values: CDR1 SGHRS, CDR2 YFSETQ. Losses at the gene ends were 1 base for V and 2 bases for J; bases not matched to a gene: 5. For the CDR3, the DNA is TGCGCCAGCAGCTTGAAGACTAGCGAAACCTACAATGAGCAGTTCTTC. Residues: CASSLKTSETYNEQFF.

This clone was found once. CDR3 region: CAGGDRGLKEKLFF. The CDR3 region has the DNA TGTGCCGGCGGGGACAGGGGGCTAAAGGAAAAACTGTTTTTT. The V gene is TRBV6-5, the J gene TRBJ1-4; 12 positions match TRBD1. Trimming took 11 bases from V and 8 from J; bases not matched to a gene: 9. This CDR3 comprises 14 residues. Germline V gives CDR1 MNHEY, CDR2 SVGAGI.

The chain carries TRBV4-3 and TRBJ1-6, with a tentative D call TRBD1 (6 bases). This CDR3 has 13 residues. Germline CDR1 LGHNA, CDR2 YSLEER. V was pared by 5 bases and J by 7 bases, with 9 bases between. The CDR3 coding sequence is TGCGCCAGCAGCACAGACAGGAATTCACCCCTCCACTTT. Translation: CASSTDRNSPLHF.

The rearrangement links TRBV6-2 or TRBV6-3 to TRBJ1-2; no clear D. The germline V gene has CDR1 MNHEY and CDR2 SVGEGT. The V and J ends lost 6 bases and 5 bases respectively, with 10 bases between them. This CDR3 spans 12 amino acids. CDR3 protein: CASSSGIYGYTF. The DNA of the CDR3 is TGTGCCAGCAGCTCCGGGATTTATGGCTACACCTTC.

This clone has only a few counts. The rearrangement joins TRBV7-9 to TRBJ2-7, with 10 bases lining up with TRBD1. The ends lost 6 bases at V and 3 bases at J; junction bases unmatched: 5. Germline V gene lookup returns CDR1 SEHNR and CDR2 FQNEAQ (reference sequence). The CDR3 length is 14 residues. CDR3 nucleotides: TGTGCCAGCAGTTCCGGACAGGGGGACTACGAGCAGTACTTC. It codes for CASSSGQGDYEQYF. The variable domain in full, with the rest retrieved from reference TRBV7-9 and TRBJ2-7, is DTGVSQNPRHKITKRGQNVTFRCDPISEHNRLYWYRQTLGQGPEFLTYFQNEAQLEKSRLLSDRFSAERPKGSFSTLEIQRTEQGDSAMYLCASSSGQGDYEQYFGPGTRLTVT.

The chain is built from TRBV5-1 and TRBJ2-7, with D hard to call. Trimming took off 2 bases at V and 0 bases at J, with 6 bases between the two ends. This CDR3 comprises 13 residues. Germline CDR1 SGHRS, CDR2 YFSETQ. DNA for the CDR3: TGCGCCAGCAGCTTAATCTCCTCCTACGAGCAGTACTTC. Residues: CASSLISSYEQYF.

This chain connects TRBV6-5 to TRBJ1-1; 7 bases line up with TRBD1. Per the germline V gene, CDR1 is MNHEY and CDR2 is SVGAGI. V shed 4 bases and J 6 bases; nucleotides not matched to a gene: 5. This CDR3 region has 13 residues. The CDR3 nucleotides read TGTGCCAGCAGTTTGTACAGGGGCGCTGAAGCTTTCTTT. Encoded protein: CASSLYRGAEAFF.

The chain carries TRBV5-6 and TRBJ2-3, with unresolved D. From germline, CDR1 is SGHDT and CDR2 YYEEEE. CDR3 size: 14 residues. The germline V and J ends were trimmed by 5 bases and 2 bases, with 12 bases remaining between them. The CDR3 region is CASRLDTPTDTQYF. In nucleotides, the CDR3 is TGTGCCAGCAGACTCGACACACCCACAGATACGCAGTATTTT.

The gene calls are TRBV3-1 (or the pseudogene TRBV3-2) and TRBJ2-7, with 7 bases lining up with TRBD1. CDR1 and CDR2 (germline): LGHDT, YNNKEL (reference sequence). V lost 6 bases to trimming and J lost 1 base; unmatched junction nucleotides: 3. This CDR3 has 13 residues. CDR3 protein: CASRRTGSYEQYF. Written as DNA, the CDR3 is TGTGCCAGCAGACGGACAGGTTCCTACGAGCAGTACTTC.

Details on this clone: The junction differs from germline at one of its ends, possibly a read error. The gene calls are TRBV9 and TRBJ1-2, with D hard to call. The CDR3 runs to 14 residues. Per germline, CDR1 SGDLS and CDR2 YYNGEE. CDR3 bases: TGTGCCAGCAGCCCAACCTCAAAGAACTCTGGCTACACCTTC. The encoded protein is CASSPTSKNSGYTF.

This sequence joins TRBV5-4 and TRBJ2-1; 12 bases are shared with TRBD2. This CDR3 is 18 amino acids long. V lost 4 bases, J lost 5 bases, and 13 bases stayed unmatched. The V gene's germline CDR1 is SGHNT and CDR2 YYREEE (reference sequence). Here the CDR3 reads CASSLNRLAGGGHNEQFF. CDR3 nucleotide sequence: TGTGCCAGCAGCCTGAATCGGCTAGCGGGGGGGGGACACAATGAGCAGTTCTTC.

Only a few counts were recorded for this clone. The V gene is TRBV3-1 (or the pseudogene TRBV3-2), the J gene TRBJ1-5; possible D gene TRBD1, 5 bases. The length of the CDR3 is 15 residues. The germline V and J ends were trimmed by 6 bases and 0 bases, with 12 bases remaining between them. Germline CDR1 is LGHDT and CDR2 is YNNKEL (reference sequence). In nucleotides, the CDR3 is TGTGCCAGCAGTGGATGGGGCGATAGCAATCAGCCCCAGCATTTT. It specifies CASSGWGDSNQPQHF.

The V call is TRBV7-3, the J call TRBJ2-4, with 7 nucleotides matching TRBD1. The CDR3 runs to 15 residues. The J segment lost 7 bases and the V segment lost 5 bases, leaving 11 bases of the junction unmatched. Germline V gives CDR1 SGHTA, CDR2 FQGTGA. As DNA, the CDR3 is TGTGCCAGCAGCGCCAAGACAGGGCCGGGGAACATTCAGTACTTC. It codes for CASSAKTGPGNIQYF.

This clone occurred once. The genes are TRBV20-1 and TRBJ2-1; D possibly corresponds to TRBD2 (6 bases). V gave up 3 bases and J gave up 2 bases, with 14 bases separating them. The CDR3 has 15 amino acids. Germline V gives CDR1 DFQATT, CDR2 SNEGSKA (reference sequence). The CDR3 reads CSASPTSPPYNEQFF. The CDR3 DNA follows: TGCAGTGCTAGTCCCACTAGCCCTCCCTACAATGAGCAGTTCTTC.

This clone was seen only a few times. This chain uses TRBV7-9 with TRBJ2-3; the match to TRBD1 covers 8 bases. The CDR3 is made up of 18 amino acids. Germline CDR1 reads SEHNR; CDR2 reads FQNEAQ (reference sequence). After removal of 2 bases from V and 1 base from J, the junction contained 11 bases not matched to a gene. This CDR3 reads CASSLQIQGAYGTDTQYF. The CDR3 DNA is TGTGCCAGCAGCTTACAGATCCAGGGGGCTTACGGCACAGATACGCAGTATTTT.

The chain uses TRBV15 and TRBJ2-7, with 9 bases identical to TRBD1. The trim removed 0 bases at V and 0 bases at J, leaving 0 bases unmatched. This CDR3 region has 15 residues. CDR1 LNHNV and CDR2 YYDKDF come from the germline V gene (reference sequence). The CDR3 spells CATSREDRGSYEQYF. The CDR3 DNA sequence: TGTGCCACCAGCAGAGAGGACAGGGGCTCCTACGAGCAGTACTTC. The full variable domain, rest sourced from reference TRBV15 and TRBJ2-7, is DAMVIQNPRYQVTQFGKPVTLSCSQTLNHNVMYWYQQKSSQAPKLLFHYYDKDFNNEADTPDNFQSRRPNTSFCFLDIRSPGLGDTAMYLCATSREDRGSYEQYFGPGTRLTVT.